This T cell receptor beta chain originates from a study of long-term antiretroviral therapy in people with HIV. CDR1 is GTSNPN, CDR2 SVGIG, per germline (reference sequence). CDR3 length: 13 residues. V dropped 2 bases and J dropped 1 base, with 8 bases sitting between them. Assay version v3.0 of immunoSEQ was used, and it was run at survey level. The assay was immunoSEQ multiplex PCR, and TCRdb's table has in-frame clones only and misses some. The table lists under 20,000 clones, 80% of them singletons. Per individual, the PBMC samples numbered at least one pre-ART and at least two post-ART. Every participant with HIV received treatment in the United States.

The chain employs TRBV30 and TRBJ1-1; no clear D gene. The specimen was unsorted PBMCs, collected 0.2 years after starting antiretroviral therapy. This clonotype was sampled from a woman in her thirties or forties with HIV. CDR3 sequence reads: CAWSHMSNTEAFF. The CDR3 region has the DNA TGTGCCTGGAGTCATATGTCGAACACTGAAGCTTTCTTT.